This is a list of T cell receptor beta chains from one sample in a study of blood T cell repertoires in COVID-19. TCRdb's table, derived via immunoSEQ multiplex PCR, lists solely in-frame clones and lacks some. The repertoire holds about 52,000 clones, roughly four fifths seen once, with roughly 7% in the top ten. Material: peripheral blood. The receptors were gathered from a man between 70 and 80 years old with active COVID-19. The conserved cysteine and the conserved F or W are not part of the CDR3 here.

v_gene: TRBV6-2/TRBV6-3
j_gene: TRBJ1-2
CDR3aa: ASSYSRAAPAGYT

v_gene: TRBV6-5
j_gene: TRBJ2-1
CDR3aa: ASSYSGGSYNEQF

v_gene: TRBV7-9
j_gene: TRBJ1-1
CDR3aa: ASSQTGPTEAF

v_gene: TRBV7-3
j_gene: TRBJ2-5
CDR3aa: ASSRTGGEGETQY

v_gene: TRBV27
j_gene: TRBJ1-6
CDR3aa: ASLQLGGDNSPLH

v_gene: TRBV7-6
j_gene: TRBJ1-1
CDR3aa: ASSLGGPGDTEAF

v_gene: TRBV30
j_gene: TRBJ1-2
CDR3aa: AWWGQGAHGYGYT

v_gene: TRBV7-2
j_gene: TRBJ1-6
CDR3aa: ASSWVPGLDNSPLH

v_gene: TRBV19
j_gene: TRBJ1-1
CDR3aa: ASSWTGRETEAF

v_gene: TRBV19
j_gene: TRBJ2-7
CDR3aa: ASSGGYSYEQY

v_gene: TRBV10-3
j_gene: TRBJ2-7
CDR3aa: AIGTGAGYEQY

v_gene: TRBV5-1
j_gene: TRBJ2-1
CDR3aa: ASSLQGLAGGKEQF

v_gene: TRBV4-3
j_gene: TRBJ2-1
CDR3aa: ASSQDQDNEQF

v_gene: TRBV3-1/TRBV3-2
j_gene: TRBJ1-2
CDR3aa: ASSPVRTGASGYT

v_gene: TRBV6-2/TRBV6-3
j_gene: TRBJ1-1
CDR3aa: ASSASDRAEAF

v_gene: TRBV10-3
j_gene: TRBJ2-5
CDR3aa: AISGWDSETQY

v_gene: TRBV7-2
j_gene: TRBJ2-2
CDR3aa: ASSPRLAANTGELF

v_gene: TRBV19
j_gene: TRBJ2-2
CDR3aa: ASLQGDSRYTGELF

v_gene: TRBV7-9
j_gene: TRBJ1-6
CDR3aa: ASSAGQGDNSPLH

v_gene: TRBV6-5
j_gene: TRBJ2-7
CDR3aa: ASTGQGPREQY

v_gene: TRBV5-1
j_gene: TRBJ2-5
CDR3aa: ASSPGLAGATQETQY

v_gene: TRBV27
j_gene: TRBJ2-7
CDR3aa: ASSPRGGGAYEQY

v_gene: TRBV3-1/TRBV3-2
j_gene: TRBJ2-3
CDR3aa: ASMRLAGTTQY

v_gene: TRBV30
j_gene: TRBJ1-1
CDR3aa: AWSVIPGSAEAF

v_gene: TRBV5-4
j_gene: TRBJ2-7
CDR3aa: ASSLSRGPYEQY

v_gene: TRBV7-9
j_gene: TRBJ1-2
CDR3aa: ASSPDSYGYT

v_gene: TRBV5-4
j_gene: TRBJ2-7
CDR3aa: ASSLEPLAGNEQY

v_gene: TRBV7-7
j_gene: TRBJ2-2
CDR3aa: ASSPTGVNTGELF

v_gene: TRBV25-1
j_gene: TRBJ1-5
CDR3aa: ASRDSTQPQH

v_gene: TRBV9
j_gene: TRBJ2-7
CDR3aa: ASSPGQSKEDEQY

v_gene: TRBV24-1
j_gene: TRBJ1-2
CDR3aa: ATSDLTRDRGLGHYGYT

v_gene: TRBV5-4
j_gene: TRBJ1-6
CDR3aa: ASSSQGVNSPLH

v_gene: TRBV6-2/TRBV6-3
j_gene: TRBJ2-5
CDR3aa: ASSRTVRETQY

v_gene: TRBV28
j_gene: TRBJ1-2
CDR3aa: ASSLVSGGGYGYT

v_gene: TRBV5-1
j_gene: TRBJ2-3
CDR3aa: ASSLVPSGPSTDTQY

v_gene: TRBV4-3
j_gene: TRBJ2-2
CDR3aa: ASSQDLRTGELF

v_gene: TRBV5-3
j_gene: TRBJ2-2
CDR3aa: ARSLDSCRTGDTGELF

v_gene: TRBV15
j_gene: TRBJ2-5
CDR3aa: ATSSPLLYQETQY

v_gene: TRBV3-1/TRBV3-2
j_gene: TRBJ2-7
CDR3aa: ASSQGPGGRYEQY

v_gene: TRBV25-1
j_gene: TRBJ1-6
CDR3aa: ASSKSGTYNSPLH

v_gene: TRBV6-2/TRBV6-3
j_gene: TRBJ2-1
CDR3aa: ASSYYRDAGEQF

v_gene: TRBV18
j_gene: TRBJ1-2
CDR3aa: ASSPPWESYGYT

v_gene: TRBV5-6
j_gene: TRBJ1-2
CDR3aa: ASSLVPTGGGGYT

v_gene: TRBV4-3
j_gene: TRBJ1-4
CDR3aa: ASSQDAGGSEKLF

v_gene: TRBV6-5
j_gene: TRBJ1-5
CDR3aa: ASRAGYSNQPQH

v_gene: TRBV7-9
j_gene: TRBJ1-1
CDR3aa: ASSLVLTGPTEAF